This entry lists 7 T cell receptor beta chains sequenced from one sample in a study of cytomegalovirus exposure and HLA in healthy donors. PCR was performed using 60 Vbeta and 13 Jbeta primers. The protocol was immunoSEQ multiplex PCR, while the TCRdb copy is restricted to in-frame clones and leaves out a portion. Found here are some 150,000 clones, more than 65% of them singletons; the top ten hold approximately 1.6%. Sequencing input: PBMCs. The receptors originated from a male donor in good health and CMV-seronegative.

The V gene is TRBV27, the J gene TRBJ1-4, with D hard to call. V shed 0 bases and J shed 5 bases, with 10 bases lying between them. Germline CDR1 reads MNHEY; CDR2 reads SMNVEV (reference sequence). This CDR3 has 15 amino acids. The CDR3 DNA sequence: TGTGCCAGCAGTTTATCGTCAGGCCTCAATGAAAAACTGTTTTTT. Its translation is CASSLSSGLNEKLFF. Using reference TRBV27 and TRBJ1-4 for the parts outside the CDR3, the full variable domain is EAQVTQNPRYLITVTGKKLTVTCSQNMNHEYMSWYRQDPGLGLRQIYYSMNVEVTDKGDVPEGYKVSRKEKRNFPLILESPSPNQTSLYFCASSLSSGLNEKLFFGSGTQLSVL.

The genes are TRBV5-1 and TRBJ2-5; D possibly corresponds to TRBD1 (5 bases). The CDR3 is made up of 15 amino acids. V shed 2 bases and J shed 2 bases, with 13 bases lying between them. Per the germline V gene, CDR1 is SGHRS and CDR2 is YFSETQ. The CDR3 coding sequence is TGCGCCAGCAGCTTTCTCCCAGGGTCACAAGAGACCCAGTACTTC. Its translation is CASSFLPGSQETQYF.

The genes are TRBV11-2 and TRBJ2-7; 10 bases fit TRBD2. The V and J ends lost 5 bases and 1 base, in that order; junction bases with no gene match: 5. The CDR3 runs to 15 residues. Germline V gives CDR1 SGHAT, CDR2 FQNNGV. CDR3 nucleotide sequence: TGTGCCAGCAGCCGTACTAGCGGGAAATCCTACGAGCAGTACTTC. Its protein is CASSRTSGKSYEQYF.

V gene TRBV18 combines with J gene TRBJ1-2; the D gene is possibly TRBD1 (5 bases). With 1 base removed from V and 1 base from J, the gap between germline ends came to 7 bases. This CDR3 is 14 amino acids long. Germline CDR1 and CDR2: KGHSH and LQKENI. CDR3 coding DNA: TGTGCCAGCTCACCACTTGACAGTAACTATGGCTACACCTTC. Its protein is CASSPLDSNYGYTF.

The CDR3 region has the DNA TGTGCCAGCAGTCTCCCGGGAGGGTACCAAGAGACCCAGTACTTC. Translation gives CASSLPGGYQETQYF. This sequence joins TRBV28 and TRBJ2-5; 8 bases match TRBD2. This CDR3 is built from 15 residues. Germline CDR1 and CDR2: MDHEN and SYDVKM. V was pared by 5 bases and J by 0 bases, with 5 bases of the junction left unmatched.

The V gene is TRBV5-1, the J gene TRBJ1-6; tentatively, D is TRBD1 (6 bases). CDR3 length equals 15 residues. Germline values: CDR1 SGHRS, CDR2 YFSETQ. The germline V and J ends were trimmed by 3 bases and 6 bases, with 13 bases remaining between them. Here the CDR3 DNA reads TGCGCCAGCAGCTCAGAGGGACACACTAATTCACCCCTCCACTTT. As protein: CASSSEGHTNSPLHF. The full variable domain, rest sourced from reference TRBV5-1 and TRBJ1-6, is KAGVTQTPRYLIKTRGQQVTLSCSPISGHRSVSWYQQTPGQGLQFLFEYFSETQRNKGNFPGRFSGRQFSNSRSEMNVSTLELGDSALYLCASSSEGHTNSPLHFGNGTRLTVT.

This chain links TRBV2 with TRBJ2-1; 7 bases align to TRBD2. The CDR3 length is 11 residues. Per germline, CDR1 SNHLY and CDR2 FYNNEI. The CDR3 region is CRAGVVNEQFF. The CDR3 DNA sequence: TGTAGGGCGGGAGTCGTCAATGAGCAGTTCTTC.